This is a list of T cell receptor beta chains from one sample in a study of vaccination effects on CD4 cells after COVID-19. These receptors' antigens are unknown. TCRdb's table, derived via immunoSEQ multiplex PCR, lists solely in-frame clones and lacks some. The sample consists of around 81,000 clones, about three quarters of them appearing once. This specimen consisted of CD4+ T cells from PBMCs cultured with HCoV-OC43 spike peptides, obtained after COVID-19 vaccination. The receptors originated from a human donor who received a COVID-19 vaccine. CDR3s include the opening cysteine and the closing phenylalanine or tryptophan. D genes are given only for firm matches. Where a row states a size, it is once, few, many or the class of an expanded clone; other rows omit it.

V gene	J gene	D gene	clone size	CDR3 DNA	CDR3 protein
TRBV29-1	TRBJ2-3	NA	NA	TGCAGCGTTGGGACAGGAGGGTTGGATACGCAGTATTTT	CSVGTGGLDTQYF
TRBV5-1	TRBJ2-3	TRBD2	NA	TGCGCCAGCAGCTTGGTAGGGAGGGGTAGCGGGGGATACACAGATACGCAGTATTTT	CASSLVGRGSGGYTDTQYF
TRBV7-7	TRBJ2-2	TRBD1	NA	TGTGCCAGCAGCCCGGGACAGCCGAACACCGGGGAGCTGTTTTTT	CASSPGQPNTGELFF
TRBV5-8	TRBJ2-4	NA	NA	TGTGCCAGCCCGAATCACCCGGGGGAGGTAGCCAAAAACATTCAGTACTTC	CASPNHPGEVAKNIQYF
TRBV11-3	TRBJ2-5	NA	NA	TGTGCCAGCAGCTTAGATCCGTGGGGGACCCAGTACTTC	CASSLDPWGTQYF
TRBV4-2	TRBJ1-1	TRBD1	NA	TGTGCCAGCAGCCAAGATGCAGTTGACAGGGGCAGGAACACTGAAGCTTTCTTT	CASSQDAVDRGRNTEAFF
TRBV5-1	TRBJ2-2	NA	NA	TGCGCCAGCAGCTTGAGGGTCGAGACCGGGGAGCTGTTTTTT	CASSLRVETGELFF
TRBV7-2	TRBJ2-2	TRBD2	NA	TGTGCCAGCAGCTTAACGGGACTAGGCACCGGGGAGCTGTTTTTT	CASSLTGLGTGELFF
TRBV24-1	TRBJ2-1	TRBD2	few	TGTGCCACCAGGTCAACGGGGGGGCAGAATGAGCAGTTCTTC	CATRSTGGQNEQFF
TRBV12-5	TRBJ2-1	NA	NA	TGTGCTAGTGGTTTGCAGCAAGTAGGGGACAATGAGCAGTTCTTC	CASGLQQVGDNEQFF
TRBV5-1	TRBJ2-3	TRBD2	NA	TGCGCCAGCAGCTTGCTTACTAGCGGTAACACAGATACGCAGTATTTT	CASSLLTSGNTDTQYF
TRBV28	TRBJ1-5	NA	NA	TGTGCCAGCAGTCAAGGGACATTGGGGCGGGGCAATCAGCCCCAGCATTTT	CASSQGTLGRGNQPQHF
TRBV6-6	TRBJ1-5	NA	NA	TGTGCCAGCAGTCGGGGCAATCAGCCCCAGCATTTT	CASSRGNQPQHF
TRBV11-1	TRBJ2-3	TRBD2	NA	TGTGCCAGCAGCTTACCTAGCGGGGCCACAGATACGCAGTATTTT	CASSLPSGATDTQYF
TRBV29-1	TRBJ2-5	TRBD2	NA	TGCAGCGTTGGGACTAGCGGGGGGCTCCAAGAGACCCAGTACTTC	CSVGTSGGLQETQYF
TRBV28	TRBJ2-1	NA	few	TGTGCCAGCGGGCTATCCTACAATGAGCAGTTCTTC	CASGLSYNEQFF
TRBV3-1/TRBV3-2	TRBJ1-4	NA	NA	TGTGCCAGCAGCCAAGTGGGCAGTGGAGGGGTAAAACTGTTTTTT	CASSQVGSGGVKLFF
TRBV5-1	TRBJ2-3	NA	NA	TGCGCCAGCAGCTCTAGCACAGATACGCAGTATTTT	CASSSSTDTQYF
TRBV24-1	TRBJ2-3	NA	NA	TGTGCCACCGGCAACCTGGGGGGGCAGTATTTT	CATGNLGGQYF
TRBV24-1	TRBJ2-2	NA	NA	TGTGCCACCAGTGCCGCAGGCTGGACCGGGGAGCTGTTTTTT	CATSAAGWTGELFF
TRBV6-4	TRBJ2-1	NA	NA	TGTGCCAGCAGCACACTAGCCACCCCGAGCTCCTACAATGAGCAGTTCTTC	CASSTLATPSSYNEQFF
TRBV3-1/TRBV3-2	TRBJ2-1	NA	few	TGTGCCAGCAGCCAAATGGTGGACCAGCAGTTCTTC	CASSQMVDQQFF
TRBV5-1	TRBJ1-4	NA	NA	TGCGCCAGCAGCTTGAGGGACATGGGCGAAAAACTGTTTTTT	CASSLRDMGEKLFF
TRBV2	TRBJ2-1	TRBD1	NA	TGTGCCAGCAGTCGACAGGGGGCTTTCAATGAGCAGTTCTTC	CASSRQGAFNEQFF
TRBV24-1	TRBJ1-1	TRBD1	NA	TGTGCCACCAGTGGGGGGACAGGGAGTGATGTCGGAGCTTTCTTT	CATSGGTGSDVGAFF
TRBV7-6	TRBJ2-1	TRBD2	NA	TGTGCCAGCAGCTTAGGGTCGGTAGCGGGGGGGAATGAGCAGTTCTTC	CASSLGSVAGGNEQFF
TRBV4-1	TRBJ2-3	NA	NA	TGCGCCAGCAGCTTTAGTTGGGGTGAGGGCACAGATACGCAGTATTTT	CASSFSWGEGTDTQYF
TRBV7-9	TRBJ2-2	NA	NA	TGTGCCAGCAGTTTAGAGGGGCGGACCGGGGAGCTGTTTTTT	CASSLEGRTGELFF
TRBV7-2	TRBJ1-1	NA	NA	TGTGCCAGCAGCTTGGACAGACTGAACACTGAAGCTTTCTTT	CASSLDRLNTEAFF